This is a list of T cell receptor beta chains from one sample in a study of Ad26.COV2.S vaccination and SARS-CoV-2 variants. TCRdb's table, derived via immunoSEQ multiplex PCR, lists solely in-frame clones and lacks some. The sample lists around 380,000 clones, 70% to 90% occurring once. The material was peripheral blood, obtained in a trial of Ad26.COV2.S vaccine versus placebo. The receptors were sampled from a person between 18 and 59 years old who received the Ad26.COV2.S COVID-19 vaccine or a placebo. Both conserved end residues are part of each CDR3. The order of the fields is D gene, V gene, clone size, J gene, CDR3 protein, CDR3 DNA. The D gene is left open where the match is weak. The size of a clone is reported for some rows only, either as once, few or many, or as a class for expanded clones.

D gene: TRBD2; V gene: TRBV18; clone size: .; J gene: TRBJ2-3; CDR3 protein: CASSHGLAGFLDTQYF; CDR3 DNA: TGTGCCAGCTCACACGGACTAGCGGGGTTTTTAGATACGCAGTATTTT
D gene: .; V gene: TRBV10-1; clone size: many; J gene: TRBJ2-3; CDR3 protein: CASSRSLGDTQYF; CDR3 DNA: TGCGCCAGCAGTCGTTCCCTGGGAGATACGCAGTATTTT
D gene: TRBD1; V gene: TRBV10-3; clone size: .; J gene: TRBJ1-4; CDR3 protein: CATTTGSNEKLFF; CDR3 DNA: TGTGCCACCACGACAGGGTCTAATGAAAAACTGTTTTTT
D gene: .; V gene: TRBV11-2; clone size: .; J gene: TRBJ1-3; CDR3 protein: CASIAGNTIYF; CDR3 DNA: TGTGCCAGCATCGCCGGAAACACCATATATTTT
D gene: .; V gene: TRBV30; clone size: .; J gene: TRBJ1-2; CDR3 protein: CAWSELRSSGYTF; CDR3 DNA: TGTGCCTGGAGTGAATTAAGATCCTCCGGCTACACCTTC
D gene: TRBD2; V gene: TRBV27; clone size: .; J gene: TRBJ2-1; CDR3 protein: CASSEGLAGAIEQFF; CDR3 DNA: TGTGCCAGCAGTGAAGGACTAGCGGGGGCCATTGAGCAGTTCTTC
D gene: .; V gene: TRBV7-7; clone size: once; J gene: TRBJ2-1; CDR3 protein: CASSLGTAYNEQFF; CDR3 DNA: TGTGCTAGCAGCTTAGGTACGGCCTACAATGAGCAGTTCTTC
D gene: TRBD1; V gene: TRBV6-5; clone size: .; J gene: TRBJ1-1; CDR3 protein: CASSYGTGRTEAFF; CDR3 DNA: TGTGCCAGCAGTTACGGGACAGGGAGGACTGAAGCTTTCTTT
D gene: .; V gene: TRBV19; clone size: .; J gene: TRBJ1-4; CDR3 protein: CASSNPGTGAYEKLFF; CDR3 DNA: TGTGCCAGTAGTAACCCCGGGACCGGGGCCTACGAAAAACTGTTTTTT
D gene: .; V gene: TRBV20-1; clone size: .; J gene: TRBJ2-2; CDR3 protein: CSASPQGGGTGELFF; CDR3 DNA: TGCAGTGCTAGTCCTCAAGGGGGAGGCACCGGGGAGCTGTTTTTT
D gene: TRBD1; V gene: TRBV10-3; clone size: .; J gene: TRBJ1-2; CDR3 protein: CAIVTGEYGYTF; CDR3 DNA: TGTGCCATCGTAACAGGGGAATATGGCTACACCTTC
D gene: .; V gene: TRBV29-1; clone size: .; J gene: TRBJ2-7; CDR3 protein: CSATDRLGEQYF; CDR3 DNA: TGCAGCGCAACCGACCGGTTAGGGGAGCAGTACTTC
D gene: .; V gene: TRBV19; clone size: once; J gene: TRBJ2-7; CDR3 protein: CASSIGQSYEQYF; CDR3 DNA: TGTGCCAGTAGTATAGGACAGTCCTACGAGCAGTACTTC
D gene: .; V gene: TRBV5-1; clone size: .; J gene: TRBJ2-7; CDR3 protein: CASSPGPPSYEQYF; CDR3 DNA: TGCGCCAGCAGCCCAGGGCCCCCTTCCTACGAGCAGTACTTC
D gene: .; V gene: TRBV2; clone size: once; J gene: TRBJ1-6; CDR3 protein: CASSEHTYNSPLHF; CDR3 DNA: TGTGCCAGCAGTGAGCACACCTATAATTCACCCCTCCACTTT
D gene: .; V gene: TRBV5-5; clone size: .; J gene: TRBJ1-1; CDR3 protein: CASSFYGAAFF; CDR3 DNA: TGTGCCAGCAGCTTTTATGGGGCAGCTTTCTTT
D gene: .; V gene: TRBV18; clone size: .; J gene: TRBJ1-2; CDR3 protein: CASSPPDSPYGYTF; CDR3 DNA: TGTGCCAGCTCACCACCGGATTCTCCCTATGGCTACACCTTC
D gene: .; V gene: TRBV3-1/TRBV3-2; clone size: .; J gene: TRBJ1-2; CDR3 protein: CASSQGQGFGYTF; CDR3 DNA: TGTGCCAGCAGCCAAGGGCAGGGTTTTGGCTACACCTTC
D gene: TRBD1; V gene: TRBV2; clone size: .; J gene: TRBJ2-7; CDR3 protein: CASSGVRTGAYEQYF; CDR3 DNA: TGTGCCAGCAGTGGGGTTAGGACAGGCGCCTACGAGCAGTACTTC
D gene: TRBD2; V gene: TRBV29-1; clone size: .; J gene: TRBJ2-1; CDR3 protein: CSVATSEFLNEQFF; CDR3 DNA: TGCAGCGTTGCAACTAGCGAGTTCCTCAATGAGCAGTTCTTC
D gene: .; V gene: TRBV5-6; clone size: .; J gene: TRBJ2-3; CDR3 protein: CASSFQRRTSTDTQYF; CDR3 DNA: TGTGCCAGCAGCTTTCAGCGGCGGACTAGCACAGATACGCAGTATTTT
D gene: .; V gene: TRBV4-1; clone size: once; J gene: TRBJ2-4; CDR3 protein: CARFLTVAKNIQYF; CDR3 DNA: TGCGCCAGATTCTTGACAGTAGCCAAAAACATTCAGTACTTC
D gene: .; V gene: TRBV6-5; clone size: .; J gene: TRBJ2-3; CDR3 protein: CAGRLGGRGTDTQYF; CDR3 DNA: TGTGCCGGCCGGCTTGGGGGCCGAGGCACAGATACGCAGTATTTT